The entry below describes one T cell receptor (beta chain). Its antigen remains unidentified. Data came from immunoSEQ multiplex PCR; TCRdb stores just in-frame clones and leaves some out. The sample lists about 160,000 clones; 90% to 97% were seen once. The CDR3 runs 14 residues. Germline V gives CDR1 LNHDA, CDR2 SQIVND (reference sequence). Trimming pared 6 bases from V and 5 bases from J, leaving 13 bases between. The data originate from a study of cytomegalovirus exposure and HLA in healthy donors. The donors belonged to the approximately 120-subject validation cohort, separate from the approximately 700-subject first cohort. Points from the study as a whole: Confirmation was obtained in vitro that three CMV-associated chains are specific for CMV antigens.

The sample taken for sequencing was PBMCs. This chain uses TRBV19 with TRBJ1-4; weak D call: TRBD1 (6 bases). The sequence derives from a woman under 30 in good health and CMV-seronegative. CDR3 coding DNA: TGTGCCAGTAGCCCGACAGGTACGAATGAAAAACTGTTTTTT. Translated, it gives CASSPTGTNEKLFF.